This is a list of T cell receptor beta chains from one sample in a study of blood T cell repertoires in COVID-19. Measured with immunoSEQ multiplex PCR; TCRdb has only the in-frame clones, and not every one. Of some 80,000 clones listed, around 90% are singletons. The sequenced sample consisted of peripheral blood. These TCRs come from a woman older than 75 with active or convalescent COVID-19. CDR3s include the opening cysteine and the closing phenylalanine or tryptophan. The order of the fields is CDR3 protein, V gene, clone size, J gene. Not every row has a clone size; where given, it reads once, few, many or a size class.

CASSQEAGSGNIQYF TRBV7-3 - TRBJ2-4
CASSNHREAGDYGYTF TRBV7-8 - TRBJ1-2
CASCSGGEKLFF TRBV2 - TRBJ1-4
CASSLSRAGEQYF TRBV13 - TRBJ2-7
CASSLGRGANYNSPLHF TRBV5-1 - TRBJ1-6
CASSPYEPGGNSPLHF TRBV18 - TRBJ1-6
CASSPGRAGTTRTDTQYF TRBV4-3 - TRBJ2-3
CASRPSTGSSPLHF TRBV28 - TRBJ1-6
CASSLGEGTGFYEQYF TRBV5-5 - TRBJ2-7
CASTDRVPYNEQFF TRBV19 - TRBJ2-1
CTSSQGLGQGNEQYF TRBV1 - TRBJ2-7
CASSQVGVTGELFF TRBV4-1 - TRBJ2-2
CADRGLGGYTF TRBV2 - TRBJ1-2
CASSHGSRTQYF TRBV6-5 - TRBJ2-5
CASSRELYGYTF TRBV28 - TRBJ1-2
CASSKGLTQSDTQYF TRBV5-4 - TRBJ2-3
CASHPGSGVYPRYNEQFF TRBV5-1 - TRBJ2-1
CATSDAQGPQHF TRBV24-1 - TRBJ1-5
CASSQAAGRSEKLFF TRBV3-1/TRBV3-2 - TRBJ1-4
CASSARGTGGQPQHF TRBV7-2 - TRBJ1-5
CATSGASGGYQETQYF TRBV15 - TRBJ2-5
CASSIGKGSYEQYF TRBV19 - TRBJ2-7
CASSQGLRAGGITDTQYF TRBV4-1 - TRBJ2-3
CASRRAYGNQPQHF TRBV27 - TRBJ1-5
CASSLADNTDTQYF TRBV7-9 - TRBJ2-3
CASSRDGRWGERYGYTF TRBV5-4 - TRBJ1-2
CASSQQMTANTEAFF TRBV4-1 - TRBJ1-1
CASSSPGQGGLSTDTQYF TRBV28 - TRBJ2-3
CASSGRDRGNEKLFF TRBV28 - TRBJ1-4
CATSRAGNQPQHF TRBV15 - TRBJ1-5
CASSPAGNEQFF TRBV9 - TRBJ2-1
CASVQGNQPQHF TRBV28 - TRBJ1-5
CASSHVVDTQYF TRBV6-2/TRBV6-3 - TRBJ2-3
CASSFRQGPYEQYF TRBV5-6 - TRBJ2-7
CAISLVTGAYEQYF TRBV10-3 - TRBJ2-7
CASSPRTSGVIEQFF TRBV7-2 - TRBJ2-1
CASSLQAGGTQETQYF TRBV18 - TRBJ2-5
CAISGGGALQETQYF TRBV10-3 - TRBJ2-5
CATASGRSTDTQYF TRBV19 - TRBJ2-3
CASSPNLGNTIYF TRBV7-9 - TRBJ1-3
CASSFTGGRYNEQFF TRBV5-1 - TRBJ2-1
CASSILPQGSGNTIYF TRBV19 once TRBJ1-3
CASSLMGLATDTQYF TRBV7-3 - TRBJ2-3
CASSLGGRTSPLHF TRBV28 - TRBJ1-6
CASSSGQINEKLFF TRBV14 - TRBJ1-4
CAWSVQTYEQYF TRBV30 - TRBJ2-7
CASSLGQGLQPQHF TRBV7-2 - TRBJ1-5
CASSIDPDRDPNYGYTF TRBV19 - TRBJ1-2
CASSLAGATIYF TRBV12-3/TRBV12-4 - TRBJ1-3
CASSLGAGQGAGGYTF TRBV11-2 - TRBJ1-2
CSASTTGSTDTQYF TRBV20-1 - TRBJ2-3
CASSRNPSFSTDTQYF TRBV3-1/TRBV3-2 - TRBJ2-3
CASSQDSVSSPLHF TRBV4-1 - TRBJ1-6
CASSSLSGRGGELFF TRBV11-2 once TRBJ2-2